One T cell receptor (beta chain) is described in this entry. No cognate antigen has been identified for it. Per-base quality was not reported, and no clone a single base away is much larger than it. Peripheral blood CD8+ and CD4+ T cells from healthy donors, Susac syndrome patients and multiple sclerosis patients were profiled by high-throughput TCR beta sequencing. The multiple sclerosis controls were treatment-naive patients whose relapsing-remitting disease, either stable or active, fulfilled the revised McDonald criteria. CD8+ TEMRA cells were enriched by FACS, while bulk CD8+ and CD4+ T cells were purified by magnetic negative isolation. Blood was drawn into EDTA tubes, processed within 24 hours, and PBMCs were isolated by density gradient centrifugation. PBMCs destined for TCR sequencing were cryopreserved in liquid nitrogen and later thawed in a 37 °C water bath. The sorted or isolated CD4+, CD8+ and CD8+ TEMRA cells reached a purity of at least 90%.

The data derive from a study of CD8 T cells in Susac syndrome (dated by TCRdb to about 2019). With respect to the entire study: The study used repertoire sequencing to test whether antigen drove CD8+ T cell activation and differentiation in Susac syndrome. Clonality of the CD8+ T cell repertoire was compared between more than 9 healthy donors, around 14 Susac syndrome patients and under 19 multiple sclerosis patients.

RNA was extracted using the RNeasy kit, and roughly 0.5 to 1 ug of the RNA was reverse transcribed with random hexamers. The immunoSEQ multiplex PCR assay, which covers 54 Vbeta and 13 Jbeta segments, was used to amplify TCR beta CDR3 regions. To correct PCR amplification bias, a synthetic template baseline was used for both primer optimization and computational correction. The authors' pipeline ran thus. Only productive sequences were kept, with reads annotated to V, D and J genes according to IMGT and analyzed in immunoSEQ Analyzer. Clonality was calculated as one minus the Shannon entropy normalized by log2 of the number of productive unique sequences. For each patient and control, public and private clones were evaluated within the 100 most prevalent clones. Clones were defined as Susac-specific when absent from the healthy and MS cohorts, from about 1,100 published viral clones and from other ImmuneACCESS disease sequences. The public reads were reanalyzed by TCRdb: fastp trimming at Q25, MiXCR alignment, in-frame beta chains only. Identical CDR3 proteins give one entry, which carries the most common genes and DNA. These V and J calls originate from TCRdb's pipeline instead of the authors' own analysis. The sample has about 280,000 distinct CDR3 sequences on record, more than 75% of them singletons. Over 0.1% of the sample is in the top ten clones.

What the study reported, not specific to this receptor: The study acknowledged that relatively few individuals were included in the TCR sequencing and HLA analysis.

This clonotype was obtained from a human donor with multiple sclerosis. The sample taken for sequencing was CD8+ T cells from PBMCs.

DNA sequence: TGCGCCAGCAGCTGGACGACAGAAGGATCAAAAAACTACGAGCAGTACTTC. The encoded protein is CASSWTTEGSKNYEQYF. The chain links TRBV5-1 with TRBJ2-7; TRBD1 is possibly the D segment (5 matching bases). The CDR3, from cysteine to phenylalanine, totals 17 residues. The only DNA kept is the CDR3, 51 bases in frame from the first base. Deletion took 3 bases off V and 3 bases off J, with a span of 22 bases between the germline ends. CDR1 and CDR2, per the germline V gene, are SGHRS and YFSETQ.